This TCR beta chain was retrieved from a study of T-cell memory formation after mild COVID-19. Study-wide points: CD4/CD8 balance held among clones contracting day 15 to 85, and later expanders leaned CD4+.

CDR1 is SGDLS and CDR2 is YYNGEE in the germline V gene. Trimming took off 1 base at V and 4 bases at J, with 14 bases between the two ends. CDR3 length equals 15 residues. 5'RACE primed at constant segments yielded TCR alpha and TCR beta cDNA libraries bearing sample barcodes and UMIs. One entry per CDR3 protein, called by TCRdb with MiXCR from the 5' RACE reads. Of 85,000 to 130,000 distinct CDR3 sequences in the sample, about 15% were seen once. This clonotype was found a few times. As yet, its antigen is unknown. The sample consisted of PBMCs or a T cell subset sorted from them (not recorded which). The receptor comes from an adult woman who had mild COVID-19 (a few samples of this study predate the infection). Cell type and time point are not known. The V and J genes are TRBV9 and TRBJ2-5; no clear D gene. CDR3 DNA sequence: TGTGCCAGCAGCGTAATACCGGAGTCCCCAGAGACCCAGTACTTC. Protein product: CASSVIPESPETQYF.